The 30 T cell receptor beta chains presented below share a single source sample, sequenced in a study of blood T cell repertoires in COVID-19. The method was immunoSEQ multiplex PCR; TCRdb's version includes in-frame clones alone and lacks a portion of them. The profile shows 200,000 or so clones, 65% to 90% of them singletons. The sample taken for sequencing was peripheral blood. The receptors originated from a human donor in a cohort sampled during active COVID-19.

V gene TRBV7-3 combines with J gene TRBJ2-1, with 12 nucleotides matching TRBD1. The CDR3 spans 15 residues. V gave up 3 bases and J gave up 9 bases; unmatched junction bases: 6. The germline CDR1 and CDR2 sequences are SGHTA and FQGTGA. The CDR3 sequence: CASSFTGTGGSEQFF. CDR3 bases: TGTGCCAGCAGCTTCACCGGGACAGGGGGCAGTGAGCAGTTCTTC.

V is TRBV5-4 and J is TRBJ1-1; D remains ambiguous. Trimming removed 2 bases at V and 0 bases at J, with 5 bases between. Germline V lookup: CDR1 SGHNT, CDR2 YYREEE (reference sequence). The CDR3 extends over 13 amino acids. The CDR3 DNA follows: TGTGCCAGCAGCTTTGAGGTGAACACTGAAGCTTTCTTT. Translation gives CASSFEVNTEAFF.

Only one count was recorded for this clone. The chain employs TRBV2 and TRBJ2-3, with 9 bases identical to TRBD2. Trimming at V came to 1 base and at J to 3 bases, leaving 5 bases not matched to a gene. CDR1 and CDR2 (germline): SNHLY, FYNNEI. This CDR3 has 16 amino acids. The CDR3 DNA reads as TGTGCCAGCAGTGAAGGTAGCGGGAGCGTGACAGATACGCAGTATTTT. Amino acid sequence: CASSEGSGSVTDTQYF.

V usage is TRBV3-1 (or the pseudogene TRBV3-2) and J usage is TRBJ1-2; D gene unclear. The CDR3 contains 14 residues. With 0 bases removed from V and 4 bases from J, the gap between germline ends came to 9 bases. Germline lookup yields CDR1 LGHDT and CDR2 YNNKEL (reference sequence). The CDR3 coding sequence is TGTGCCAGCAGCCAAGATCTCCCGGGCTATGGCTACACCTTC. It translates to CASSQDLPGYGYTF.

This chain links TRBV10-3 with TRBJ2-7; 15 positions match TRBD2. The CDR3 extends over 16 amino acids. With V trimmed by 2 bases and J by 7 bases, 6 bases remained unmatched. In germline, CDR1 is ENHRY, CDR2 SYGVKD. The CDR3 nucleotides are TGTGCCATCAGTGAGCCAGGACTAGCGGGAGGGCGGGAGCAGTACTTC. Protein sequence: CAISEPGLAGGREQYF.

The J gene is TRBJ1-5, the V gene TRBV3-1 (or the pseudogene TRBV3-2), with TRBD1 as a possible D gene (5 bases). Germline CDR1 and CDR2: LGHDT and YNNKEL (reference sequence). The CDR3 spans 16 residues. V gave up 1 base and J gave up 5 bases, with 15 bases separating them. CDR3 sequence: CASSQGRGGDDQPQHF. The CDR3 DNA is TGTGCCAGCAGCCAAGGGCGCGGCGGGGACGATCAGCCCCAGCATTTT.

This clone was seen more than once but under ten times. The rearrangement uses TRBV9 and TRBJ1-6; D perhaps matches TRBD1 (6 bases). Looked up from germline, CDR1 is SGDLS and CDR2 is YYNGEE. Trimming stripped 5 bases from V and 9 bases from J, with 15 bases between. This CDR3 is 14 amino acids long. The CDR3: CASSAKGVGSPLHF. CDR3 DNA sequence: TGTGCCAGCAGTGCCAAGGGGGTTGGTTCACCCCTCCACTTT.

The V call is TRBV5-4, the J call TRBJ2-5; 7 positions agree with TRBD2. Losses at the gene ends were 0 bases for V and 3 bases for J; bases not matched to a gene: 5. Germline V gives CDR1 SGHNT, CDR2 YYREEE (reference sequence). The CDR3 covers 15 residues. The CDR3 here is CASSLDGTTKETQYF. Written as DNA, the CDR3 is TGTGCCAGCAGCTTGGATGGGACTACTAAAGAGACCCAGTACTTC.

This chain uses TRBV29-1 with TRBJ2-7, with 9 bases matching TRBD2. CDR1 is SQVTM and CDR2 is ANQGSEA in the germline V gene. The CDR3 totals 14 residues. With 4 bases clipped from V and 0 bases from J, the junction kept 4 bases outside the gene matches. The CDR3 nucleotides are TGCAGCGTTGGACTAGCGGATAGCTCCTACGAGCAGTACTTC. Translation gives CSVGLADSSYEQYF.

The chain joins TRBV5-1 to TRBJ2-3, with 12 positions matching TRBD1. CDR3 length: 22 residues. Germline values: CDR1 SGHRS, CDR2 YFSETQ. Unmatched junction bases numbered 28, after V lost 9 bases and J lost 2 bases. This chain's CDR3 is CATALPGTGGTLAGTSTDTQYF. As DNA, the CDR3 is TGCGCCACCGCACTACCAGGGACAGGGGGCACGCTAGCGGGGACGTCCACAGATACGCAGTATTTT.

The CDR3 is CAWSGVPRELGGGLGTGDTQYF. In nucleotides, the CDR3 is TGTGCCTGGAGTGGGGTTCCTAGAGAGCTGGGGGGCGGCCTGGGGACAGGAGATACGCAGTATTTT. V and J are TRBV30 and TRBJ2-3, with 8 bases identical to TRBD1. CDR1 is GTSNPN and CDR2 is SVGIG in the germline V gene (reference sequence). The CDR3 has 22 residues. Trimming took 1 base from V and 5 from J; bases not matched to a gene: 29.

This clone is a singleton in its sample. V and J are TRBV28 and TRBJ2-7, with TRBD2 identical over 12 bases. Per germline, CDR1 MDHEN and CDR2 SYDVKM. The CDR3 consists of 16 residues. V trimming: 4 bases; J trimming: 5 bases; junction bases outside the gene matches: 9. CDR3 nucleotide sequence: TGTGCCAGCAGTTCCCCGACTAGCGGGAGTAGGAACGAGCAGTACTTC. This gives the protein CASSSPTSGSRNEQYF.

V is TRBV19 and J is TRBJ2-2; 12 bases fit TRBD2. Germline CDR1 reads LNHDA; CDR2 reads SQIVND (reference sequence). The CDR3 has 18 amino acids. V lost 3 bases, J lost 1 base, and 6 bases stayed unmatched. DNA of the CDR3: TGTGCCAGTAGTATCGCCGGACTAGCGGGAAGGAACACCGGGGAGCTGTTTTTT. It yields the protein CASSIAGLAGRNTGELFF. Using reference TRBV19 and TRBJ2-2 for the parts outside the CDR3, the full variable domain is DGGITQSPKYLFRKEGQNVTLSCEQNLNHDAMYWYRQDPGQGLRLIYYSQIVNDFQKGDIAEGYSVSREKKESFPLTVTSAQKNPTAFYLCASSIAGLAGRNTGELFFGEGSRLTVL.

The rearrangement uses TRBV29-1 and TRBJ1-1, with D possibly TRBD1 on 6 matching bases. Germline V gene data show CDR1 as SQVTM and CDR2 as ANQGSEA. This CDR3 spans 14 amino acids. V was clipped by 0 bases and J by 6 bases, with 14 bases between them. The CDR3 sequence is CSVEDRGRGAEAFF. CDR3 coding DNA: TGCAGCGTTGAAGATAGGGGCAGGGGTGCTGAAGCTTTCTTT.

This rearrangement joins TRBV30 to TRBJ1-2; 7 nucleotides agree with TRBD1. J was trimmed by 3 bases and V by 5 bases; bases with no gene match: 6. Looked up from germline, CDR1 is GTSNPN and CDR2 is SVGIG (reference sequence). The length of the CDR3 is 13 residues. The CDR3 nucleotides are TGTGCCTGGGCTAGACAGGGTCACTATGGCTACACCTTC. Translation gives CAWARQGHYGYTF.

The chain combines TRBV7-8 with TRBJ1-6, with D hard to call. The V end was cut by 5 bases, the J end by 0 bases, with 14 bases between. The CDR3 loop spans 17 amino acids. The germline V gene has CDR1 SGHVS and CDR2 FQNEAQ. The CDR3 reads CASSPYIGSSYNSPLHF. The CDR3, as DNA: TGTGCCAGCAGCCCCTACATAGGGAGCTCCTATAATTCACCCCTCCACTTT.

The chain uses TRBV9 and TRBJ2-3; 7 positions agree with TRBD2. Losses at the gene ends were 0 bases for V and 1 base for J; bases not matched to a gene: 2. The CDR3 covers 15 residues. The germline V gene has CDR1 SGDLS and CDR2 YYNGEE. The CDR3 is CASSVVGGGTDTQYF. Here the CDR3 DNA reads TGTGCCAGCAGCGTAGTGGGAGGGGGCACAGATACGCAGTATTTT.

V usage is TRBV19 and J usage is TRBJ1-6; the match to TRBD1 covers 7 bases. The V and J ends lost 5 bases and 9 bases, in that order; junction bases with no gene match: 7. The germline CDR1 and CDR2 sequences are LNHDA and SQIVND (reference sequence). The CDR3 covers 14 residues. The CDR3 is CASSFWDRSSPLHF. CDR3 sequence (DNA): TGTGCCAGTAGTTTTTGGGACAGAAGTTCACCCCTCCACTTT.

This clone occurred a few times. CDR3 protein: CASSPFPGDTEAFF. CDR3 DNA sequence: TGTGCCAGCTCACCATTCCCGGGAGACACTGAAGCTTTCTTT. The chain recombines TRBV18 with TRBJ1-1, with unresolved D. Germline loops: CDR1 KGHSH, CDR2 LQKENI. The CDR3 runs 14 residues. Trimming left V 2 bases short and J 3 bases short, with 10 bases between.

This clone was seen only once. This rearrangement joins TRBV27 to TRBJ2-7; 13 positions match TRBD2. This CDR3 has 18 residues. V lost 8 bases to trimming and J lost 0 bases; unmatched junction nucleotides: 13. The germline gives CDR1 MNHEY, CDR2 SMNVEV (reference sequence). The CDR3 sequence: CASGHRTSGSRSSYEQYF. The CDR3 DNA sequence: TGTGCCAGCGGCCACCGGACTAGCGGGAGCCGAAGCTCCTACGAGCAGTACTTC.

CDR3 protein: CASSGRGTGWGNEQFF. CDR3 DNA sequence: TGTGCCAGCAGTGGAAGAGGGACAGGGTGGGGCAATGAGCAGTTCTTC. The chain recombines TRBV6-4 with TRBJ2-1; TRBD1 matches at 9 bases. The junction had 10 bases not matched to a gene; V was cut back by 4 bases and J by 6 bases. This CDR3 region has 16 residues. Germline CDR1 and CDR2: MRHNA and SNTAGT.

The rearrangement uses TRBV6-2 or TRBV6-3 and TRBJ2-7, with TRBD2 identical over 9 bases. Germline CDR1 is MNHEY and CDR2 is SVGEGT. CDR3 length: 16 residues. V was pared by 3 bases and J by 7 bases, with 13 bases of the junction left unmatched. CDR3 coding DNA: TGTGCCAGCAGTTATACCCCCGCGGGAGGGCCGGCGGAGCAGTACTTC. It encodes CASSYTPAGGPAEQYF.

The CDR3 is CASSLWGPLTYEQYF. The CDR3 DNA reads as TGTGCCAGCAGTTTATGGGGGCCTCTGACCTACGAGCAGTACTTC. The rearrangement links TRBV28 to TRBJ2-7; TRBD1 might be the D (5 bases). Trimming took off 0 bases at V and 2 bases at J, with 11 bases between the two ends. The V gene's germline CDR1 is MDHEN and CDR2 SYDVKM. The CDR3 covers 15 residues.

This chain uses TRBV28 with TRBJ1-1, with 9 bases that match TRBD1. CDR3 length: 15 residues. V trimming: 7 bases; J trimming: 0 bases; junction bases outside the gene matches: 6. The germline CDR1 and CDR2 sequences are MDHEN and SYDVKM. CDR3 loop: CASTGTGRMNTEAFF. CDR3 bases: TGTGCCAGCACCGGGACAGGGCGTATGAACACTGAAGCTTTCTTT.

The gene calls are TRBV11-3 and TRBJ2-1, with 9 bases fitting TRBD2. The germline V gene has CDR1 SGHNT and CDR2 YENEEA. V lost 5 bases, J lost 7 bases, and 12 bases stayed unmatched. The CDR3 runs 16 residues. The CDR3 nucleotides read TGTGCCAGCAGCATGGGTGGTAGCGGGAGAAGAAATGAGCAGTTCTTC. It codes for CASSMGGSGRRNEQFF.

CDR3 DNA sequence: TGTGCCAGCAGTGTACTGTCGACTAGCGGGAGAATCCAGGACAATGAGCAGTTCTTC. This gives the protein CASSVLSTSGRIQDNEQFF. The rearrangement uses TRBV6-1 and TRBJ2-1; 12 bases match TRBD2. In germline, CDR1 is MNHNS, CDR2 SASEGT. The V segment lost 4 bases and the J segment 5 bases; nucleotides outside the gene matches: 15. The CDR3 runs to 19 residues.

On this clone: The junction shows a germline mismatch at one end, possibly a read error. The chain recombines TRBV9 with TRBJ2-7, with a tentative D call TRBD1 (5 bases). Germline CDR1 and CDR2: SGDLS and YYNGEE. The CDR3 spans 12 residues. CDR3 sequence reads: CASSPPQGLLNF. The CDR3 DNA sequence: TGTGCCAGCAGCCCCCCTCAGGGCCTCCTAAACTTC.

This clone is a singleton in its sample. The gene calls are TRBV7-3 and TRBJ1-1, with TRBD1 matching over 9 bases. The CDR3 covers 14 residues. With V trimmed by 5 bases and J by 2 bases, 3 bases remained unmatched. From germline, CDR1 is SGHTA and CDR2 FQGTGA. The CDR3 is CASSPTGGNTEAFF. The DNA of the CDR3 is TGTGCCAGCAGCCCGACAGGGGGTAACACTGAAGCTTTCTTT.

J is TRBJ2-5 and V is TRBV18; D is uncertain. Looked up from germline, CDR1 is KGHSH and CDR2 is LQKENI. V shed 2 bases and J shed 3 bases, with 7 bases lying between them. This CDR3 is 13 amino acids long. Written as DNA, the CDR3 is TGTGCCAGCTCACCAAACAGAAAAGAGACCCAGTACTTC. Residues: CASSPNRKETQYF.

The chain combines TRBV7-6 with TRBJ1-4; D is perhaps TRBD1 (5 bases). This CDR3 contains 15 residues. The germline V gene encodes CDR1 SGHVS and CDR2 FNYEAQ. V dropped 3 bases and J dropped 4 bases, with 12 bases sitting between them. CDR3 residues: CASSLQWGGNEKLFF. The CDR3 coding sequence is TGTGCCAGCAGCTTGCAATGGGGGGGTAATGAAAAACTGTTTTTT.